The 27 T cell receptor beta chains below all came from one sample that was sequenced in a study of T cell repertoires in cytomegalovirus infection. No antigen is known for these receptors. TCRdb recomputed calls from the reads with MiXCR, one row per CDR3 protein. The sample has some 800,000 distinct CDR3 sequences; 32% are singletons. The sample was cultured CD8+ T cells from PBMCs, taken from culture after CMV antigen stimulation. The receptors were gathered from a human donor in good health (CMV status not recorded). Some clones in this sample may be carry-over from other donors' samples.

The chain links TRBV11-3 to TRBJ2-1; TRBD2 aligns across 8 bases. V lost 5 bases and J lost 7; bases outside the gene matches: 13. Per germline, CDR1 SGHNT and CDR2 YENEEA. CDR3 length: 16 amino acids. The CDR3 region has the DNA TGTGCCAGCAGCGGGAGGACTAGGGCGGGGGGTAATGAGCAGTTCTTC. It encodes CASSGRTRAGGNEQFF.

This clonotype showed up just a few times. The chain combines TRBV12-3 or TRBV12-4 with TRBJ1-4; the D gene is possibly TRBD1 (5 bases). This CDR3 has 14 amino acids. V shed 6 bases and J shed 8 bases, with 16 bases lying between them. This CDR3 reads CASRPIDRDEKLFF. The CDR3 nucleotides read TGTGCCAGCAGACCCATCGATCGGGACGAAAAACTGTTTTTT.

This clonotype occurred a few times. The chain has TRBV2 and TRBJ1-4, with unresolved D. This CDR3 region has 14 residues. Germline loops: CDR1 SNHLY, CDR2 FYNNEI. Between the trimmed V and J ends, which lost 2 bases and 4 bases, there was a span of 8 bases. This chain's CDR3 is CASSELYVNEKLFF. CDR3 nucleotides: TGTGCCAGCAGTGAACTGTACGTTAATGAAAAACTGTTTTTT.

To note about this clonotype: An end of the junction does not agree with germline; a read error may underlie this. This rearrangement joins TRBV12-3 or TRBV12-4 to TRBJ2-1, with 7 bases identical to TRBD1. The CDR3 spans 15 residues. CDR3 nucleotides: TGTGTCAGCACCGACGGGACAGTATTCTACAATGAGCAGTTCTTC. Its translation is CVSTDGTVFYNEQFF.

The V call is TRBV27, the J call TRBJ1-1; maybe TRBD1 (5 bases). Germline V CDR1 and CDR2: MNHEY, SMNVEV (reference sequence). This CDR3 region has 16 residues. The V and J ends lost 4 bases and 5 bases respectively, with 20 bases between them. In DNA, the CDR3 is TGTGCCAGCAGTTCCTCTCGGACATCCTATGAGACTGAAGCTTTCTTT. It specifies CASSSSRTSYETEAFF.

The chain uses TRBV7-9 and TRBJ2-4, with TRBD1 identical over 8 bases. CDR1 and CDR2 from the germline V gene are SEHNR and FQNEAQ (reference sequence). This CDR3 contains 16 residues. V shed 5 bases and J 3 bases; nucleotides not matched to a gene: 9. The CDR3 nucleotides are TGTGCCAGCAGCGATGGACAGGGTAGGGGCAAAAACATTCAGTACTTC. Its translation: CASSDGQGRGKNIQYF.

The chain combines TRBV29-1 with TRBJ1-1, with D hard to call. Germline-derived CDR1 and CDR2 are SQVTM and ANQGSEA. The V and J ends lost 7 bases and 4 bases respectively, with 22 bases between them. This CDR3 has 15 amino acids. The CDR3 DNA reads TGCAGCGGCTGTGAAGCCTTTAAGGAGGGCACTGAAGCTTTCTTT. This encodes CSGCEAFKEGTEAFF. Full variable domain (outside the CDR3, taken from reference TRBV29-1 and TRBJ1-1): SAVISQKPSRDICQRGTSLTIQCQVDSQVTMMFWYRQQPGQSLTLIATANQGSEATYESGFVIDKFPISRPNLTFSTLTVSNMSPEDSSIYLCSGCEAFKEGTEAFFGQGTRLTVV.

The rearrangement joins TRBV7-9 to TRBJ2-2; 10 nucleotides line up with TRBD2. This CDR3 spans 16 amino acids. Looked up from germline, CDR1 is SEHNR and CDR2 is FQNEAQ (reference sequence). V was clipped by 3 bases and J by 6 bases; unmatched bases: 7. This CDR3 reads CASSFRSGGASGELFF. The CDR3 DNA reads TGTGCCAGCAGCTTCCGAAGCGGGGGGGCCTCCGGGGAGCTGTTTTTT.

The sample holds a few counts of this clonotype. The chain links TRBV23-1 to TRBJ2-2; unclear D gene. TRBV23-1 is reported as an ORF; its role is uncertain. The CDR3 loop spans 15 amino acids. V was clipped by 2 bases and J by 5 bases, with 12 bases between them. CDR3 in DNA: TGCGCCAGCAGTCAACCATGGCTGTATACCGGGGAGCTGTTTTTT. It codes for CASSQPWLYTGELFF.

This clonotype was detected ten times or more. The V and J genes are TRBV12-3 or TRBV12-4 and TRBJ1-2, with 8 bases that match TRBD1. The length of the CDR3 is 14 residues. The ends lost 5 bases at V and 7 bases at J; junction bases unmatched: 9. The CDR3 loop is CASSPLDRGFGYTF. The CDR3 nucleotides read TGTGCCAGCAGTCCCCTCGACAGGGGTTTTGGCTACACCTTC.

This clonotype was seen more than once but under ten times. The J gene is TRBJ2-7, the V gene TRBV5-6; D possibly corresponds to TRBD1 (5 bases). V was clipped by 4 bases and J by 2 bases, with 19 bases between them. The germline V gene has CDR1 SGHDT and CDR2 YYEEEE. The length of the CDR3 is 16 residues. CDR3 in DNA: TGTGCCAGCAGCCAAGGGGATAGTATCATCCCCTACGAGCAGTACGTC. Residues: CASSQGDSIIPYEQYV.

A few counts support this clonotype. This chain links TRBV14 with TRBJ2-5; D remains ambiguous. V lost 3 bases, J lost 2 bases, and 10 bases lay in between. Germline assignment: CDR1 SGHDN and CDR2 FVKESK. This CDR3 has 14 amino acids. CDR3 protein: CASSQTTVQETQYF. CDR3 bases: TGTGCCAGCAGCCAGACGACGGTTCAAGAGACCCAGTACTTC.

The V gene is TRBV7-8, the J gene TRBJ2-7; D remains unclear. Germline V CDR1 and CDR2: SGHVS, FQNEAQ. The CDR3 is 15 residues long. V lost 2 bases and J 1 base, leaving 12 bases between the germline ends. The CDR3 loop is CASSLNILESYEQYV. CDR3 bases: TGTGCCAGCAGCTTAAACATCTTAGAGTCCTACGAGCAGTACGTC.

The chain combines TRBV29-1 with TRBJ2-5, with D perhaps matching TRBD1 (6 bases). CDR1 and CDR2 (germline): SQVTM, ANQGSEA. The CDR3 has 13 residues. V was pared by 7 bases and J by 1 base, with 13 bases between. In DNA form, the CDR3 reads TGCAGCGGATTAGGGGGAGTCCAAGAGACCCAGTACTTC. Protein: CSGLGGVQETQYF.

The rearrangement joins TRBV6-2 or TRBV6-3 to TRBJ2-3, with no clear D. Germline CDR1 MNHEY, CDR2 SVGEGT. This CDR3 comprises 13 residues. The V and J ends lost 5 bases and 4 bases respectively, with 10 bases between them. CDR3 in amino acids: CASSPTGSDTQYF. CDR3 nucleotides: TGTGCCAGCAGTCCGACGGGCTCAGATACGCAGTATTTT.

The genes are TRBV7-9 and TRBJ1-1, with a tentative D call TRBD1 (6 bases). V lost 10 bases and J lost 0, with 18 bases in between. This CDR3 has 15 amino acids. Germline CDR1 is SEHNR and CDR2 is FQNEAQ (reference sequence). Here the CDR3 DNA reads TGTGCCACGTTGAATGGGGGGCTAATGAACACTGAAGCTTTCTTT. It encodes CATLNGGLMNTEAFF. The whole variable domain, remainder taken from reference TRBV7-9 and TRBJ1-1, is DTGVSQNPRHKITKRGQNVTFRCDPISEHNRLYWYRQTLGQGPEFLTYFQNEAQLEKSRLLSDRFSAERPKGSFSTLEIQRTEQGDSAMYLCATLNGGLMNTEAFFGQGTRLTVV.

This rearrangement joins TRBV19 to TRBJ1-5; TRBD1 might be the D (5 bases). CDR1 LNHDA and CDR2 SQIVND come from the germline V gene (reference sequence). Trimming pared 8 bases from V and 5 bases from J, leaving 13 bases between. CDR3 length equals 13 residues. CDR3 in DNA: TGTGCCAGTTCGGACACGATAGATCAGCCCCAGCATTTT. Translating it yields CASSDTIDQPQHF.

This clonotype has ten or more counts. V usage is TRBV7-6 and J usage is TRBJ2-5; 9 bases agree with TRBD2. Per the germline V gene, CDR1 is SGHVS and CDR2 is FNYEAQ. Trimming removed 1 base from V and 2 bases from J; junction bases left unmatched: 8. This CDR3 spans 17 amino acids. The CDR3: CASSLGISGGLQETQYF. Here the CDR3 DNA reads TGTGCCAGCAGCTTAGGTATTAGCGGGGGCCTACAAGAGACCCAGTACTTC.

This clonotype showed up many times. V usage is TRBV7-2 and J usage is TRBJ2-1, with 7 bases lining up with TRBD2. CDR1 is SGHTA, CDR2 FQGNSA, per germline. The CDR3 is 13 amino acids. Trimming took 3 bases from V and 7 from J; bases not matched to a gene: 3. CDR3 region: CASSLGGENEQFF. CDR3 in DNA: TGTGCCAGCAGCTTGGGGGGGGAAAATGAGCAGTTCTTC.

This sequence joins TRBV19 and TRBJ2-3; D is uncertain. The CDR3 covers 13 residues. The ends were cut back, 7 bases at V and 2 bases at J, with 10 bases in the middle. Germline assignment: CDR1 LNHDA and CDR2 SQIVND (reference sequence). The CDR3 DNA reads TGTGCCAGTACAGCGCCCAACACAGATACGCAGTATTTT. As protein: CASTAPNTDTQYF.

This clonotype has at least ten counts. The CDR3 DNA reads TGTGCCAGCACGATGGGCCTAGACTACGAGCAGTACTTC. Amino acids: CASTMGLDYEQYF. V is TRBV7-2 and J is TRBJ2-7; D not resolved. The germline gives CDR1 SGHTA, CDR2 FQGNSA. The CDR3 runs to 13 residues. Trimming pared 7 bases from V and 3 bases from J, leaving 13 bases between.

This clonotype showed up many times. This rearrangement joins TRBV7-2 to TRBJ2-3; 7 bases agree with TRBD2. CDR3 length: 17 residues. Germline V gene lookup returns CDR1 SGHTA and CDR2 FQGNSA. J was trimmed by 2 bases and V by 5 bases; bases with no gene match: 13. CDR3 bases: TGTGCCAGCAGCCTTACTTCGACTAGCAGAATCACAGATACGCAGTATTTT. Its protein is CASSLTSTSRITDTQYF.

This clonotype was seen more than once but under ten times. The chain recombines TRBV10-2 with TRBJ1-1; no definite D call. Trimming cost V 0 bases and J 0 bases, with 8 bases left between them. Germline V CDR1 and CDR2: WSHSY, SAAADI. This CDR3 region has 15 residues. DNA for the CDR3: TGCGCCAGCAGTGAGTCGAGGAGCTTGAACACTGAAGCTTTCTTT. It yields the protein CASSESRSLNTEAFF.

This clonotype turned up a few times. Here the CDR3 DNA reads TGTGCCAGCAGCGTAGCTACGAAGGGACAGGAGAACTATGGCTACACCTTC. The encoded protein is CASSVATKGQENYGYTF. This chain uses TRBV9 with TRBJ1-2; TRBD1 agrees at 8 bases. Losses at the gene ends were 0 bases for V and 2 bases for J; bases not matched to a gene: 9. This CDR3 is 17 amino acids long. CDR1 and CDR2 (germline): SGDLS, YYNGEE.

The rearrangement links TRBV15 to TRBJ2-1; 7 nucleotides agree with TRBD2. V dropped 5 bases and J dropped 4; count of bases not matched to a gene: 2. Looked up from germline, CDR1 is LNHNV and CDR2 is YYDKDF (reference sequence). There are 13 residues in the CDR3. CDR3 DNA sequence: TGTGCCACCAGCCTAGCGGCGTACAATGAGCAGTTCTTC. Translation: CATSLAAYNEQFF. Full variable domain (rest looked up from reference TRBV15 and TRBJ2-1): DAMVIQNPRYQVTQFGKPVTLSCSQTLNHNVMYWYQQKSSQAPKLLFHYYDKDFNNEADTPDNFQSRRPNTSFCFLDIRSPGLGDTAMYLCATSLAAYNEQFFGPGTRLTVL.

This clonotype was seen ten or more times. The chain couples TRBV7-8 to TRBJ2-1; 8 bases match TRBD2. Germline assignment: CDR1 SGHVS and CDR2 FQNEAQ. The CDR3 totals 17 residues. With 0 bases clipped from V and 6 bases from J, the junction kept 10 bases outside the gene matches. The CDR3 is CASSLARTSPLGNEQFF. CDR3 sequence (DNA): TGTGCCAGCAGCTTAGCGCGGACTAGCCCTCTTGGCAATGAGCAGTTCTTC.

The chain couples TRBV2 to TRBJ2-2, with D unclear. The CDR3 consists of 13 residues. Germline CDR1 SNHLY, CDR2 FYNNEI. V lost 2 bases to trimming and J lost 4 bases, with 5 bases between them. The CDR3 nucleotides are TGTGCCAGCAGTGAAAAAAGCACCGGGGAGCTGTTTTTT. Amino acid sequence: CASSEKSTGELFF.